This T cell receptor (beta chain) was identified during a study of molecular identifiers for immune sequencing clone quantification. Study results and caveats: Spiked Jurkat TCR RNA equal to one cell could reportedly be picked out among one million naive cells. Clones above 20 RNA copies contained over 98% of effector molecules but under 1% of naive ones.

Libraries of bulk TCR were made by previously described methods (with listed TCR primers). Each CDR3 protein is one row after TCRdb ran MiXCR on the PCR reads. The repertoire holds a few hundred thousand distinct CDR3 sequences, with roughly 24% as singletons. V lost 6 bases and J 9 bases, leaving 20 bases between the germline ends. Germline V gene sequence: CDR1 SGHVS, CDR2 FNYEAQ. CDR3 size: 14 residues. Naive CD8 T cells, phenotype CD8+CD4-CCR7+CD45RA+, were sorted. This clonotype was recorded once. Its target is not known. A much more abundant neighbour one base away suggests this may be a read error.

Sequenced material: naive CD8+ T cells from blood, with Jurkat cell RNA spiked in. Regarding subset: FACS-sorted CD8+CD4-CCR7+CD45RA+ naive T cells. The clonotype was recovered from a human donor in good health. Some libraries in this study had Jurkat cell RNA spiked in. This chain connects TRBV7-6 to TRBJ1-1, with D possibly matching TRBD1 (6 bases). The CDR3 DNA is TGTGCCAGCAGTCTAACTGGGACAAGGGATCAAGCTTTCTTT. It encodes CASSLTGTRDQAFF.